This TCR beta chain stems from a study of molecular identifiers for immune sequencing clone quantification. In this sample, this clonotype turned up many times. Germline-derived CDR1 and CDR2 are SGHDN and FVKESK. The CDR3 consists of 13 residues. J was trimmed by 8 bases and V by 4 bases; bases with no gene match: 3. Bulk libraries came from a prior protocol with listed TCR primers. TCRdb redid the calling of the PCR reads with MiXCR, one entry per CDR3 protein. Seen here are roughly 100,000 distinct CDR3 sequences, about 35% observed once, and the top ten hold about 9.7%. The material sequenced was naive CD8+ T cells from blood, with Jurkat cell RNA spiked in. Subset noted: FACS-sorted CD8+CD4-CCR7+CD45RA+ naive T cells. This TCR came from a human donor in good health. Some libraries in this study had Jurkat cell RNA spiked in. The rearrangement joins TRBV14 to TRBJ2-1, with TRBD1 matching over 9 bases. CDR3 region: CASSRWTGDEQFF. The CDR3 DNA is TGTGCCAGCAGCCGCTGGACAGGGGATGAGCAGTTCTTC.